The text below deals with one T cell receptor beta chain. Its antigen is currently unknown. The sample holds other DNA sequences that translate to the same CDR3. Repertoires were generated with immunoSEQ multiplex PCR, while TCRdb's copy carries only in-frame clones and drops some. Found here are under 130,000 clones, 86% of them singletons; the top ten hold roughly 4%. These data come from a study of cytomegalovirus exposure and HLA in healthy donors. Study-wide points: The tendency of first-cohort TCR clusters to co-occur in the 100 to 150 validation repertoires was identified by a subsequent analysis. CMV antigen specificity of three CMV-associated chains was confirmed in vitro.

The receptor was derived from a woman aged 18-29 years in good health and CMV-seropositive. Input material: PBMCs.

The CDR3 DNA sequence: TGTGCCAGCAGCGTCGGGACTGTGAAAGAGACCCAGTACTTC. Its protein is CASSVGTVKETQYF. V gene TRBV9 combines with J gene TRBJ2-5; D might be TRBD2 (6 bases). The CDR3 sequence is 14 residues long. Germline CDR1 reads SGDLS; CDR2 reads YYNGEE. Between the trimmed V and J ends, which lost 2 bases and 3 bases, there was a span of 11 bases.